The 28 T cell receptor beta chains below come from one sample, sequenced in a study of blood T cell repertoires in COVID-19. Sequencing was performed with immunoSEQ multiplex PCR; in TCRdb, only in-frame clones are kept and a portion is missing. The sample shows over 250,000 clones, about 85% of them seen only once. Sequencing input: peripheral blood. These receptors all come from a human donor in a cohort sampled during active COVID-19.

The rearrangement uses TRBV5-4 and TRBJ1-2; D ambiguous. The V end was cut by 3 bases, the J end by 6 bases, with 12 bases between. The CDR3 runs 13 residues. Looked up from germline, CDR1 is SGHNT and CDR2 is YYREEE (reference sequence). CDR3 region: CASSSWAGDGYTF. The DNA of the CDR3 is TGTGCCAGCAGCTCGTGGGCTGGCGATGGCTACACCTTC.

V is TRBV28 and J is TRBJ2-1; D is unresolved. With 2 bases removed from V and 3 bases from J, the gap between germline ends came to 8 bases. The CDR3 is 14 amino acids. Germline CDR1 reads MDHEN; CDR2 reads SYDVKM. Written as DNA, the CDR3 is TGTGCCAGCAGTTTACGCGGCAACTACAATGAGCAGTTCTTC. Translated, it gives CASSLRGNYNEQFF.

This clone occurred a few times. The chain uses TRBV27 and TRBJ2-1, with 9 bases matching TRBD1. Germline trimming cut 9 bases from V and 6 bases from J; bases unmatched to any gene: 3. Germline V gene lookup returns CDR1 MNHEY and CDR2 SMNVEV (reference sequence). The CDR3 runs to 12 residues. CDR3 loop: CARRTGVNEQFF. DNA of the CDR3: TGTGCCAGGAGGACAGGGGTCAATGAGCAGTTCTTC.

The chain joins TRBV28 to TRBJ2-1, with 10 nucleotides matching TRBD1. The CDR3 covers 15 residues. The V and J ends lost 6 bases and 7 bases, in that order; junction bases with no gene match: 9. Germline lookup yields CDR1 MDHEN and CDR2 SYDVKM. The CDR3, as DNA: TGTGCCAGCAGGACCCCGGGACAGGGGTGGAATGAGCAGTTCTTC. Amino acids: CASRTPGQGWNEQFF. The full variable domain, rest sourced from reference TRBV28 and TRBJ2-1, is DVKVTQSSRYLVKRTGEKVFLECVQDMDHENMFWYRQDPGLGLRLIYFSYDVKMKEKGDIPEGYSVSREKKERFSLILESASTNQTSMYLCASRTPGQGWNEQFFGPGTRLTVL.

The chain carries TRBV19 and TRBJ2-1; D remains unclear. Germline V gene lookup returns CDR1 LNHDA and CDR2 SQIVND (reference sequence). This CDR3 has 11 residues. V was trimmed by 1 base and J by 9 bases, leaving 4 bases between them. This CDR3 is CASSIVAEQFF. For the CDR3, the DNA is TGTGCCAGTAGTATAGTGGCTGAGCAGTTCTTC. The full variable domain, in which reference TRBV19 and TRBJ2-1 provide the parts outside the CDR3, is DGGITQSPKYLFRKEGQNVTLSCEQNLNHDAMYWYRQDPGQGLRLIYYSQIVNDFQKGDIAEGYSVSREKKESFPLTVTSAQKNPTAFYLCASSIVAEQFFGPGTRLTVL.

V is TRBV7-2 and J is TRBJ2-5; no definite D call. Trimming removed 5 bases at V and 2 bases at J, with 18 bases between. The length of the CDR3 is 16 residues. In germline, CDR1 is SGHTA, CDR2 FQGNSA. CDR3 sequence: CASSRLRATGQETQYF. CDR3 in DNA: TGTGCCAGCAGCCGCCTCCGAGCGACCGGACAAGAGACCCAGTACTTC.

The chain has TRBV28 and TRBJ1-5; unclear D gene. Germline V CDR1 and CDR2: MDHEN, SYDVKM. Trimming took 6 bases from V and 6 from J, leaving 12 bases between them. This CDR3 spans 13 amino acids. CDR3 protein: CASSVQQFQPQHF. Here the CDR3 DNA reads TGTGCCAGCAGCGTCCAACAGTTTCAGCCCCAGCATTTT.

The V and J genes are TRBV2 and TRBJ1-1; TRBD1 might be the D (5 bases). This CDR3 has 15 amino acids. V gave up 4 bases and J gave up 1 base, with 13 bases separating them. Germline CDR1 is SNHLY and CDR2 is FYNNEI. The CDR3 spells CASSAKGLKNTEAFF. CDR3 nucleotides: TGTGCCAGCAGTGCGAAGGGGCTAAAGAACACTGAAGCTTTCTTT.

V gene TRBV9 combines with J gene TRBJ2-7, with D perhaps TRBD2 (5 bases). Looked up from germline, CDR1 is SGDLS and CDR2 is YYNGEE. The CDR3 extends over 14 amino acids. The V end was cut by 4 bases, the J end by 2 bases, with 13 bases between. The CDR3 reads CASSPSGSTYEQYF. CDR3 bases: TGTGCCAGCAGCCCGAGCGGTTCCACCTACGAGCAGTACTTC.

The V call is TRBV7-2, the J call TRBJ2-7, with 7 positions matching TRBD2. The length of the CDR3 is 15 residues. Germline CDR1 is SGHTA and CDR2 is FQGNSA. With 1 base clipped from V and 0 bases from J, the junction kept 3 bases outside the gene matches. CDR3 in DNA: TGTGCCAGCAGCTTAGGCGGCGGGAGCTCCTACGAGCAGTACTTC. Encoded protein: CASSLGGGSSYEQYF.

The CDR3 sequence is CASSNLLAGGRYNEQFF. The CDR3 nucleotides are TGCGCCAGCAGCAACCTTCTAGCGGGAGGGCGGTACAATGAGCAGTTCTTC. The V gene is TRBV5-1, the J gene TRBJ2-1, with 12 nucleotides matching TRBD2. The CDR3 runs to 17 residues. Germline V gene data show CDR1 as SGHRS and CDR2 as YFSETQ. Trimming at V came to 4 bases and at J to 4 bases, leaving 9 bases not matched to a gene. The full variable domain, completed using reference TRBV5-1 and TRBJ2-1, is KAGVTQTPRYLIKTRGQQVTLSCSPISGHRSVSWYQQTPGQGLQFLFEYFSETQRNKGNFPGRFSGRQFSNSRSEMNVSTLELGDSALYLCASSNLLAGGRYNEQFFGPGTRLTVL.

CDR3 sequence: CSASNRGTSSPLHF. Here the CDR3 DNA reads TGCAGTGCTAGTAACCGTGGGACATCTTCACCCCTCCACTTT. This rearrangement joins TRBV20-1 to TRBJ1-6; D perhaps matches TRBD1 (6 bases). V shed 3 bases and J shed 9 bases, with 15 bases lying between them. CDR1 is DFQATT and CDR2 is SNEGSKA in the germline V gene (reference sequence). CDR3 length equals 14 residues.

About this clone itself: Other DNA sequences in this specimen translate into the identical CDR3. The chain employs TRBV29-1 and TRBJ2-7; 7 positions match TRBD1. In germline, CDR1 is SQVTM, CDR2 ANQGSEA. V gave up 4 bases and J gave up 1 base; unmatched junction bases: 1. The CDR3 is made up of 12 amino acids. This CDR3 is CSVGDSSYEQYF. CDR3 coding DNA: TGCAGCGTTGGGGACAGTTCCTACGAGCAGTACTTC.

The chain carries TRBV19 and TRBJ2-7; 7 nucleotides agree with TRBD1. Germline CDR1 is LNHDA and CDR2 is SQIVND (reference sequence). The CDR3 runs 15 residues. With V trimmed by 6 bases and J by 3 bases, 11 bases remained unmatched. The DNA for the CDR3 is TGTGCCAGTAGCCGCGACAGGGACCCGTACTACGAGCAGTACTTC. This sequence encodes CASSRDRDPYYEQYF.

In regard to this clone: In the same sample, other DNA sequences code for this CDR3. This chain links TRBV6-5 with TRBJ2-1; 9 bases line up with TRBD2. The CDR3 contains 15 residues. Germline V CDR1 and CDR2: MNHEY, SVGAGI. V lost 3 bases and J lost 0; bases outside the gene matches: 0. CDR3 in DNA: TGTGCCAGCAGTTATAGCGGGAGCTCCTACAATGAGCAGTTCTTC. Translating it yields CASSYSGSSYNEQFF.

The CDR3 loop reads CASSLVGGRTDTQYF. DNA for the CDR3: TGTGCCAGCAGCTTAGTAGGTGGGAGAACAGATACGCAGTATTTT. V gene TRBV7-7 combines with J gene TRBJ2-3; possible D gene TRBD2, 5 bases. The CDR3 length is 15 residues. Per germline, CDR1 SSHAT and CDR2 FNYEAQ (reference sequence). The V gene lost 1 base and the J gene lost 3 bases, with 11 bases spanning the gap.

The chain uses TRBV5-6 and TRBJ2-3; D is unclear. V lost 4 bases, J lost 3 bases, and 6 bases lay in between. This CDR3 contains 12 residues. Germline CDR1 is SGHDT and CDR2 is YYEEEE. CDR3 loop: CASSRSTDTQYF. CDR3 nucleotides: TGTGCCAGCAGCCGTAGTACAGATACGCAGTATTTT. The full variable domain, completed using reference TRBV5-6 and TRBJ2-3, is DAGVTQSPTHLIKTRGQQVTLRCSPKSGHDTVSWYQQALGQGPQFIFQYYEEEERQRGNFPDRFSGHQFPNYSSELNVNALLLGDSALYLCASSRSTDTQYFGPGTRLTVL.

V gene TRBV5-1 combines with J gene TRBJ1-5; D might be TRBD1 (5 bases). CDR1 is SGHRS, CDR2 YFSETQ, per germline. This CDR3 is 15 amino acids long. V lost 5 bases and J lost 6, with 18 bases in between. The CDR3 loop reads CASRPDVREGQPQHF. The CDR3 DNA is TGCGCCAGCAGGCCGGACGTCAGGGAGGGTCAGCCCCAGCATTTT.

CDR3 in DNA: TGTGCCAGCAGTGAATGGGAGGATTCACCCCTCCACTTT. Amino acids: CASSEWEDSPLHF. J is TRBJ1-6 and V is TRBV6-1; D remains unclear. The CDR3 is made up of 13 amino acids. The V gene lost 2 bases and the J gene lost 8 bases, with 7 bases spanning the gap. The germline V gene has CDR1 MNHNS and CDR2 SASEGT.

V is TRBV2 and J is TRBJ2-5; TRBD2 agrees at 13 bases. The CDR3 covers 15 residues. Germline assignment: CDR1 SNHLY and CDR2 FYNNEI. V shed 8 bases, J shed 1 base, and the junction held 4 bases outside the gene matches. The CDR3 DNA sequence: TGTGCCAGCCGGACTAGCGGGAGTGTCCAAGAGACCCAGTACTTC. Translation gives CASRTSGSVQETQYF.

The V call is TRBV5-1, the J call TRBJ1-2, with 9 bases identical to TRBD1. This CDR3 is built from 15 residues. Germline CDR1 reads SGHRS; CDR2 reads YFSETQ. V lost 3 bases to trimming and J lost 2 bases; unmatched junction nucleotides: 5. DNA for the CDR3: TGCGCCAGCAGCTATTCCGGGACAGGGAACTATGGCTACACCTTC. This codes for CASSYSGTGNYGYTF.

This clone turned up a few times. The CDR3 nucleotides read TGTGCCAGCAGGTTGACAGGGGGGTCGTACGAGCAGTACTTC. Encoded protein: CASRLTGGSYEQYF. The chain couples TRBV5-4 to TRBJ2-7, with TRBD1 matching over 9 bases. CDR1 is SGHNT and CDR2 is YYREEE in the germline V gene (reference sequence). Unmatched junction bases numbered 7, after V lost 5 bases and J lost 4 bases. This CDR3 is built from 14 residues.

The chain carries TRBV7-9 and TRBJ1-4, with 9 bases identical to TRBD1. V lost 3 bases, J lost 7 bases, and 6 bases stayed unmatched. CDR1 and CDR2 from the germline V gene are SEHNR and FQNEAQ (reference sequence). The CDR3 spans 15 residues. The CDR3 reads CASSFHRGQSEKLFF. For the CDR3, the DNA is TGTGCCAGCAGCTTTCACAGGGGGCAGAGTGAAAAACTGTTTTTT.

The V gene is TRBV7-6, the J gene TRBJ2-1; maybe TRBD1 (6 bases). Per germline, CDR1 SGHVS and CDR2 FNYEAQ. This CDR3 has 15 residues. V dropped 1 base and J dropped 9 bases, with 16 bases sitting between them. DNA of the CDR3: TGTGCCAGCAGCTTAGAGCCCCTACTCAGGGGTGAGCAGTTCTTC. This encodes CASSLEPLLRGEQFF.

This chain connects TRBV27 to TRBJ2-2, with 12 nucleotides matching TRBD1. From germline, CDR1 is MNHEY and CDR2 SMNVEV (reference sequence). V trimming: 6 bases; J trimming: 9 bases; junction bases outside the gene matches: 8. The CDR3 runs 15 residues. CDR3 in amino acids: CASSPGTGGFWELFF. The DNA for the CDR3 is TGTGCCAGCAGCCCAGGGACAGGGGGCTTCTGGGAGCTGTTTTTT.

The CDR3 DNA follows: TGTGCCAGCAGTGAAATGTTTGCAGGGCGCAATCAGCCCCAGCATTTT. It specifies CASSEMFAGRNQPQHF. The V call is TRBV6-1, the J call TRBJ1-5; tentative D call: TRBD1 (5 bases). The CDR3 consists of 16 residues. Germline V lookup: CDR1 MNHNS, CDR2 SASEGT. The germline V and J ends were trimmed by 2 bases and 2 bases, with 13 bases remaining between them.

This chain connects TRBV30 to TRBJ1-1; possibly TRBD1 for D (5 bases). The CDR3 is 14 amino acids. Germline loops: CDR1 GTSNPN, CDR2 SVGIG (reference sequence). CDR3 DNA sequence: TGTGTCTCGGAGAGGGGACTGGGACGCACTGAAGCTTTCTTT. This codes for CVSERGLGRTEAFF.

The gene calls are TRBV28 and TRBJ2-7; TRBD1 aligns across 7 bases. The trim removed 3 bases at V and 0 bases at J, leaving 8 bases unmatched. The length of the CDR3 is 16 residues. CDR1 and CDR2 from the germline V gene are MDHEN and SYDVKM. The chain's CDR3 is CASSLALRQGSYEQYF. The CDR3 DNA follows: TGTGCCAGCAGTTTGGCCCTTAGACAGGGCTCCTACGAGCAGTACTTC.